Shown below are 14 T cell receptor beta chains from a single sample sequenced in a study of CD8 T cells in ankylosing spondylitis (dated by TCRdb to 2017 to 2019). Libraries came from 5' RACE. This sample was sequenced with an Illumina HiSeq 2500. TCRdb trimmed the raw reads at Q25, called clones with MiXCR and kept productive beta chains. Entries are consolidated by CDR3 protein sequence, retaining the most common genes and DNA. This sample gives some 130,000 distinct CDR3 sequences in total; 6% to 8.5% of them show up just once. The ten largest clones capture around 12% of the sample. The sequencing input was blood, either unsorted or a sorted T cell fraction (not recorded which). Every receptor here comes from a female donor with ankylosing spondylitis or in good health (not recorded which).

This chain links TRBV18 with TRBJ1-4; D call uncertain. CDR1 and CDR2 (germline): KGHSH, LQKENI. The CDR3 is 14 amino acids. V was trimmed by 4 bases and J by 8 bases, leaving 14 bases between them. The CDR3, as DNA: TGTGCCAGCTCACATGCAGGACGGGAGGAAAAACTGTTTTTT. It yields the protein CASSHAGREEKLFF.

This clonotype has ten or more counts. The chain is built from TRBV12-3 or TRBV12-4 and TRBJ2-7; 7 nucleotides align to TRBD2. Trimming at V came to 5 bases and at J to 2 bases, leaving 3 bases not matched to a gene. This CDR3 region has 13 residues. CDR3 in amino acids: CASSTSVAYEQYF. In DNA, the CDR3 is TGTGCCAGCAGTACTAGCGTTGCCTACGAGCAGTACTTC.

There are many counts of this clonotype. The gene calls are TRBV10-3 and TRBJ2-1; maybe TRBD2 (5 bases). The CDR3 extends over 17 amino acids. V shed 4 bases and J shed 2 bases, with 18 bases lying between them. The germline V gene has CDR1 ENHRY and CDR2 SYGVKD. CDR3 in DNA: TGTGCCATCAGTGCTTCTCATCGGGGTGAGACCTACAATGAGCAGTTCTTC. Its protein is CAISASHRGETYNEQFF.

This clonotype was counted many times. The gene calls are TRBV20-1 and TRBJ1-1; TRBD1 matches at 11 bases. V lost 0 bases and J lost 0; bases outside the gene matches: 12. Germline values: CDR1 DFQATT, CDR2 SNEGSKA (reference sequence). The CDR3 runs 19 residues. This chain's CDR3 is CSARDHYPGQGELNTEAFF. The CDR3 DNA reads as TGCAGTGCTAGAGATCACTATCCGGGACAGGGGGAGTTGAACACTGAAGCTTTCTTT.

This clonotype has at least ten counts. The chain has TRBV10-3 and TRBJ2-3, with TRBD1 as a possible D gene (6 bases). V was clipped by 7 bases and J by 0 bases, with 11 bases between them. CDR3 length: 14 residues. Germline-derived CDR1 and CDR2 are ENHRY and SYGVKD. CDR3 coding DNA: TGTGCCATCACTATGGACAGTAGCACAGATACGCAGTATTTT. This encodes CAITMDSSTDTQYF.

The V call is TRBV4-1, the J call TRBJ1-1; D gene unclear. With 1 base removed from V and 1 base from J, the gap between germline ends came to 7 bases. CDR3 size: 14 residues. Germline V gene lookup returns CDR1 MGHRA and CDR2 YSYEKL. The CDR3 DNA sequence: TGCGCCAGCAGCCAAGTGGCACAGAACACTGAAGCTTTCTTT. Encoded protein: CASSQVAQNTEAFF.

At least ten counts were recorded for this clonotype. The chain employs TRBV4-3 and TRBJ2-7; D tentatively reads TRBD1 or TRBD2 (6 bases each). V lost 1 base, J lost 7 bases, and 11 bases lay in between. This CDR3 is 13 amino acids long. From germline, CDR1 is LGHNA and CDR2 YSLEER. The CDR3 sequence is CASSQARGLEQYF. The CDR3 DNA is TGCGCCAGCAGCCAAGCCCGGGGGCTTGAGCAGTACTTC.

This clonotype was seen ten or more times. The rearrangement uses TRBV7-9 and TRBJ1-1; D possibly corresponds to TRBD1 (6 bases). The CDR3 contains 13 residues. The germline V gene encodes CDR1 SEHNR and CDR2 FQNEAQ (reference sequence). Between the trimmed V and J ends, which lost 4 bases and 3 bases, there was a span of 9 bases. The chain's CDR3 is CASSWGADTEAFF. CDR3 DNA: TGTGCCAGCAGCTGGGGGGCGGACACTGAAGCTTTCTTT.

This clonotype came up many times. The DNA for the CDR3 is TGTGCCAGCAGTGGAAGACAGGGTCCGGGGCCCCAGCATTTT. Protein product: CASSGRQGPGPQHF. This chain uses TRBV6-1 with TRBJ1-5; TRBD1 agrees at 7 bases. The V segment lost 4 bases and the J segment 9 bases; nucleotides outside the gene matches: 9. CDR3 length: 14 amino acids. The V gene's germline CDR1 is MNHNS and CDR2 SASEGT.

This clonotype has at least ten counts. This chain uses TRBV4-3 with TRBJ1-1; D call uncertain. This CDR3 spans 15 amino acids. Germline-derived CDR1 and CDR2 are LGHNA and YSLEER. Trimming removed 0 bases from V and 0 bases from J, with 8 bases in between. The DNA of the CDR3 is TGCGCCAGCAGCCAAGACGGGCAGATGAACACTGAAGCTTTCTTT. Amino acid sequence: CASSQDGQMNTEAFF.

This clonotype was seen repeatedly, ten times or more. V usage is TRBV24-1 and J usage is TRBJ1-5; no clear D gene. The germline V and J ends were trimmed by 3 bases and 9 bases, with 11 bases remaining between them. CDR3 length: 13 amino acids. Germline V gene lookup returns CDR1 KGHDR and CDR2 SFDVKD. CDR3 amino acids: CATSDLAAGPQHF. CDR3 nucleotides: TGTGCCACCAGTGATCTCGCCGCGGGGCCCCAGCATTTT.

This clonotype has at least ten counts. V gene TRBV20-1 combines with J gene TRBJ1-5; D unresolved. CDR1 DFQATT and CDR2 SNEGSKA come from the germline V gene (reference sequence). There are 15 residues in the CDR3. Trimming stripped 5 bases from V and 0 bases from J, with 14 bases between. CDR3 sequence: CSAHPHMNSNQPQHF. The CDR3 region has the DNA TGCAGTGCTCACCCCCACATGAATAGCAATCAGCCCCAGCATTTT.

Many counts were recorded for this clonotype. Here the CDR3 reads CASSERAASPNYGYTF. The CDR3 DNA is TGTGCCAGCAGTGAAAGGGCGGCCAGCCCTAACTATGGCTACACCTTC. The chain is built from TRBV6-4 and TRBJ1-2; D gene unclear. The ends were cut back, 3 bases at V and 0 bases at J, with 14 bases in the middle. The CDR3 extends over 16 amino acids. The germline gives CDR1 MRHNA, CDR2 SNTAGT.

This clonotype was counted ten times or more. The rearrangement links TRBV30 to TRBJ1-6; TRBD1 might be the D (5 bases). This CDR3 region has 13 residues. CDR1 and CDR2 (germline): GTSNPN, SVGIG (reference sequence). CDR3: CAVEWGSNSPLHF. The CDR3 DNA reads as TGTGCTGTGGAGTGGGGGTCTAATTCACCCCTCCACTTT.